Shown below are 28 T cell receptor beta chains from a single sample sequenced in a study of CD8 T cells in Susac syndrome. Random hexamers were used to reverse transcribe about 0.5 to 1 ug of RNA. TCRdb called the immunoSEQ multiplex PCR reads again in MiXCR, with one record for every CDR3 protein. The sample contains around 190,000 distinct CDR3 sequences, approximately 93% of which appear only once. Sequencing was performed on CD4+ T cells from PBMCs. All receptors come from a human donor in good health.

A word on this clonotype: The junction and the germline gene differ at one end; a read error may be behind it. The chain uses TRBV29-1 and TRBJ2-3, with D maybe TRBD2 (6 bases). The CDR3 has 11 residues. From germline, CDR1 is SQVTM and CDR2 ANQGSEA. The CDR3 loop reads CSVEGGDRTFF. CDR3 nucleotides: TGCAGCGTTGAAGGGGGGGACCGCACCTTTTTT.

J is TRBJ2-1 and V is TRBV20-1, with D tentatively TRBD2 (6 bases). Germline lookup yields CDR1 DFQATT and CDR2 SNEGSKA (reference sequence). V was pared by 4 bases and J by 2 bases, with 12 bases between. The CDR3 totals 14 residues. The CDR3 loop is CSAKRRTTYNEQFF. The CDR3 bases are TGCAGTGCTAAGAGGAGGACTACCTACAATGAGCAGTTCTTC.

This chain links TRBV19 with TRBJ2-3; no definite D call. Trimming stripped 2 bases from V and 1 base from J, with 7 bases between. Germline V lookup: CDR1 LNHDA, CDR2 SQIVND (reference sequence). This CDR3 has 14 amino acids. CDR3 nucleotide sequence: TGTGCCAGTAGTATAAGTCCTCGCACAGATACGCAGTATTTT. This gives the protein CASSISPRTDTQYF.

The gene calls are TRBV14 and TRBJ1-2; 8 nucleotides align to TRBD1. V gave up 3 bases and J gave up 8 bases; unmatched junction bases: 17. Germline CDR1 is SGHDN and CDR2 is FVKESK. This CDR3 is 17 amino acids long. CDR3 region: CASSQARPRQGLGGYTF. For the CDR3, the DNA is TGTGCCAGCAGCCAGGCTCGTCCGAGACAGGGGCTTGGGGGCTACACCTTC.

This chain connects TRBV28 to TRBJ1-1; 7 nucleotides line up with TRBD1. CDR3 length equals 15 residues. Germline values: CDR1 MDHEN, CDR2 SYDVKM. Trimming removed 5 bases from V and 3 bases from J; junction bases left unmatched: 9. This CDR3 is CASSQTGKQDTEAFF. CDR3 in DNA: TGTGCCAGCAGTCAGACAGGGAAACAAGACACTGAAGCTTTCTTT.

In nucleotides, the CDR3 is TGTGCCAGCAGTTCATTCATGACAGGGTGGCAAGAGACCCAGTACTTC. Amino acids: CASSSFMTGWQETQYF. The chain carries TRBV6-5 and TRBJ2-5; 7 positions agree with TRBD1. The CDR3 contains 16 residues. CDR1 is MNHEY, CDR2 SVGAGI, per germline. V trimming: 4 bases; J trimming: 2 bases; junction bases outside the gene matches: 10.

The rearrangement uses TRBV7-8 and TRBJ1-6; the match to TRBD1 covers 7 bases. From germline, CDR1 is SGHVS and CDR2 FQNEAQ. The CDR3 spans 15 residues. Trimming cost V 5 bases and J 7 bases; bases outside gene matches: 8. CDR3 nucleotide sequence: TGTGCCAGCAGCGCGGGACAGAGCTGGAATTCACCCCTCCACTTT. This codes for CASSAGQSWNSPLHF.

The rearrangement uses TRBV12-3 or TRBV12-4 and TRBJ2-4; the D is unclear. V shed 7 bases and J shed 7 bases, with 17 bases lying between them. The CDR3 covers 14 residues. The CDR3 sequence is CASTPRVTGNIQYF. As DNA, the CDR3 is TGTGCCAGCACCCCCCGGGTTACCGGTAACATTCAGTACTTC.

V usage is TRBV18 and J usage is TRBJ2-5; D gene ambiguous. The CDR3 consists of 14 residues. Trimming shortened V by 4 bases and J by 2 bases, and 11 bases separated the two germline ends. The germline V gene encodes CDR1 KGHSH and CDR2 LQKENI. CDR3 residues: CASSLGPGQETQYF. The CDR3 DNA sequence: TGTGCCAGCTCACTTGGACCAGGACAAGAGACCCAGTACTTC.

CDR3 sequence: CASRWGDTSTYEQYF. CDR3 nucleotide sequence: TGTGCCAGCAGATGGGGGGACACCTCTACCTACGAGCAGTACTTC. The J gene is TRBJ2-7, the V gene TRBV28; D may be TRBD1 or TRBD2 (6 bases each). CDR1 and CDR2 from the germline V gene are MDHEN and SYDVKM. This CDR3 region has 15 residues. Trimming stripped 6 bases from V and 2 bases from J, with 17 bases between.

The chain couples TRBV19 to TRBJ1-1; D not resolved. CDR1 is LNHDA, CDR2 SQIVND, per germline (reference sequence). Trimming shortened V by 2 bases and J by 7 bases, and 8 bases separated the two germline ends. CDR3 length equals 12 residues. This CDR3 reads CASSIRGGEAFF. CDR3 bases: TGTGCCAGTAGTATACGAGGTGGTGAAGCTTTCTTT.

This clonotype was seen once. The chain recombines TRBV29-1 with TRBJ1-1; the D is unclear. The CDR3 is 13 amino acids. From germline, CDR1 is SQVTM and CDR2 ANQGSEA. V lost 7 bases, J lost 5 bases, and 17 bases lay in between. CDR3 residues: CSGALGLRTEAFF. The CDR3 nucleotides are TGCAGCGGGGCCCTCGGGCTCAGGACTGAAGCTTTCTTT.

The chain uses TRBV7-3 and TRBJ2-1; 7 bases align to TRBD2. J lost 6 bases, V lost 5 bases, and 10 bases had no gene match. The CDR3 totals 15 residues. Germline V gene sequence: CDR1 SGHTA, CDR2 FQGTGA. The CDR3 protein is CASSPSGKGANEQFF. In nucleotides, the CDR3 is TGTGCCAGCAGCCCGAGCGGGAAGGGTGCCAATGAGCAGTTCTTC. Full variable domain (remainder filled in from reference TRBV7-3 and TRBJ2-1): GAGVSQTPSNKVTEKGKYVELRCDPISGHTALYWYRQSLGQGPEFLIYFQGTGAADDSGLPNDRFFAVRPEGSVSTLKIQRTERGDSAVYLCASSPSGKGANEQFFGPGTRLTVL.

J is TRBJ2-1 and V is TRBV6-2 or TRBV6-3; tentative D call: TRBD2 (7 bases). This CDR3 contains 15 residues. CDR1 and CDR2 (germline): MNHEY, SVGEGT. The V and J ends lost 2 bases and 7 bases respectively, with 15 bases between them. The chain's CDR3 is CASSYAGASSNEQFF. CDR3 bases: TGTGCCAGCAGTTACGCGGGGGCGTCGTCAAATGAGCAGTTCTTC.

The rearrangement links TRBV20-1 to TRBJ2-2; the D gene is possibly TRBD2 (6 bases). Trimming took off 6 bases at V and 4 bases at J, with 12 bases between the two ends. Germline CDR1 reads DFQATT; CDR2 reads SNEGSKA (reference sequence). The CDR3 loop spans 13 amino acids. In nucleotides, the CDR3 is TGCAGTGCGCCGGACTACATCACCGGGGAGCTGTTTTTT. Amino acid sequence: CSAPDYITGELFF.

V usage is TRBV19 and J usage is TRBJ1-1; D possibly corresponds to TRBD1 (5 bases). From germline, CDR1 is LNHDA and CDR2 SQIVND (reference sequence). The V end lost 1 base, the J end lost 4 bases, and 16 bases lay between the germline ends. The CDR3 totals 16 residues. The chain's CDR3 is CASSIAGRLGGTEAFF. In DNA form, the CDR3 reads TGTGCCAGTAGTATAGCTGGTCGACTGGGGGGCACTGAAGCTTTCTTT.

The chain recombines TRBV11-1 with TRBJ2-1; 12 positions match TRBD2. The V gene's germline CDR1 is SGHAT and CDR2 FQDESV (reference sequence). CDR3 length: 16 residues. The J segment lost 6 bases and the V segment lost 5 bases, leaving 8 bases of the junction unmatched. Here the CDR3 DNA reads TGTGCCAGCAGCCATGGCCTAGCGGGGGGGACCAATGAGCAGTTCTTC. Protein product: CASSHGLAGGTNEQFF. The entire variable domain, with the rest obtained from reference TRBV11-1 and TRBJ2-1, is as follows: EAEVAQSPRYKITEKSQAVAFWCDPISGHATLYWYRQILGQGPELLVQFQDESVVDDSQLPKDRFSAERLKGVDSTLKIQPAELGDSAMYLCASSHGLAGGTNEQFFGPGTRLTVL.

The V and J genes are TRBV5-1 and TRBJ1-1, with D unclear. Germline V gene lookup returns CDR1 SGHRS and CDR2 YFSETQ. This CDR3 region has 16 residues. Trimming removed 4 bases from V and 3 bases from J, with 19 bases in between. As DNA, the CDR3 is TGCGCCAGCAGCCCTATCAACCTTTCCGAGGACACTGAAGCTTTCTTT. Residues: CASSPINLSEDTEAFF.

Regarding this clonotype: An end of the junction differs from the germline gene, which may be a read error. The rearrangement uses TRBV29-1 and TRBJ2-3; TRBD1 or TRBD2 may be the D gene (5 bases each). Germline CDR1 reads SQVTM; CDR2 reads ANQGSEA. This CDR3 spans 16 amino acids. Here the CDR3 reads CSVKEGSMGVADTQYF. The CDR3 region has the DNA TGCAGCGTTAAAGAAGGGTCTATGGGGGTGGCAGATACGCAGTATTTT.

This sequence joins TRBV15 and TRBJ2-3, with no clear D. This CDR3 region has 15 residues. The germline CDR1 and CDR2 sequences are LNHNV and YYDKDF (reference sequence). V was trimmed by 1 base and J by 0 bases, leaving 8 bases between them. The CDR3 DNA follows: TGTGCCACCAGCAGAGGGGATTTTAGCACAGATACGCAGTATTTT. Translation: CATSRGDFSTDTQYF.

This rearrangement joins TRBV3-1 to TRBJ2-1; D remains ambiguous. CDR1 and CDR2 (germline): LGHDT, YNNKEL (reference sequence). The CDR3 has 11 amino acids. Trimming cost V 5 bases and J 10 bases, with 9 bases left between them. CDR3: CASSSPAEQFF. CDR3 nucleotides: TGTGCCAGCAGCTCTCCGGCGGAGCAGTTCTTC.

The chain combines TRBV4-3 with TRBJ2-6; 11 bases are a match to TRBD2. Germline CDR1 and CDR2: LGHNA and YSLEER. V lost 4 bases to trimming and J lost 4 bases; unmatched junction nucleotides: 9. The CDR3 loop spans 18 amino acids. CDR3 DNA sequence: TGCGCCAGCAGCCCAAATAGCGGGGGGGCGGTGGGGGCCAACGTCCTGACTTTC. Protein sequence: CASSPNSGGAVGANVLTF.

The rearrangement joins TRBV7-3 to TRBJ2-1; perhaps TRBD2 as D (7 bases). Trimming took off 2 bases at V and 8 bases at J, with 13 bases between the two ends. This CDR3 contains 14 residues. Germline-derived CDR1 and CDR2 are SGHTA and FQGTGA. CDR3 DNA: TGTGCCAGCAGCTTATACCAGGGGAGGGATGAGCAGTTCTTC. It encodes CASSLYQGRDEQFF.

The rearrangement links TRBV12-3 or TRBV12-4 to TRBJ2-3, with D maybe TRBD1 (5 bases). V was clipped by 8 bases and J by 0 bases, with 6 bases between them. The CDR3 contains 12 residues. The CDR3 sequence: CASQGSTDTQYF. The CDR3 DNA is TGTGCCAGCCAGGGCAGCACAGATACGCAGTATTTT.

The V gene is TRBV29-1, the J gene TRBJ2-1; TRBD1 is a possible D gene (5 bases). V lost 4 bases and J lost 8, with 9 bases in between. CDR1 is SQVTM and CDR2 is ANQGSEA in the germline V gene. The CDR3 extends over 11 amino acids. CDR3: CSVAGSYEQFF. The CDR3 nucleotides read TGCAGCGTTGCAGGGTCCTATGAGCAGTTCTTC.

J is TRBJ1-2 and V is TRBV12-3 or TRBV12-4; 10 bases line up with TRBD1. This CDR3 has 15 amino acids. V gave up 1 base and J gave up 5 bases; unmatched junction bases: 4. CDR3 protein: CASSLGGQGVYGYTF. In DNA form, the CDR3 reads TGTGCCAGCAGTTTAGGCGGACAGGGGGTATATGGCTACACCTTC.

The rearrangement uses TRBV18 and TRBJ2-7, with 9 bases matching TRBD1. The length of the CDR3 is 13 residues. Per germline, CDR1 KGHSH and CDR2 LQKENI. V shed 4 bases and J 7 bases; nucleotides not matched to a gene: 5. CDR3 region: CASSQRTGEEQYV. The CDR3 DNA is TGTGCCAGCTCACAACGGACAGGGGAGGAGCAGTACGTC.

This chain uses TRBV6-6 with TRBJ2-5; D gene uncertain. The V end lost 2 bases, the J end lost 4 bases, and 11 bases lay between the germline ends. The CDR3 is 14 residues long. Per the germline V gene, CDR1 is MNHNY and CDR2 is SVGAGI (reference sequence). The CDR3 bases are TGTGCCAGCAGTTACGGTCCGATGAGAGAGACCCAGTACTTC. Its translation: CASSYGPMRETQYF.